The clone carrying this T cell receptor (beta chain) has only a few counts. TCRdb fed the 5' RACE reads into MiXCR, producing one record per CDR3 protein. The sample includes 90,000 to 100,000 distinct CDR3 sequences, about 13% of them seen just once. After removal of 8 bases from V and 6 bases from J, the junction contained 12 bases not matched to a gene. Looked up from germline, CDR1 is MNHEY and CDR2 is SVGAGI. The CDR3 totals 15 residues. The data were obtained in a study of early T cells in non-severe SARS-CoV-2 infection. The source material was whole blood. This TCR was recovered from an adult who was a healthcare worker with PCR-confirmed SARS-CoV-2 infection or an uninfected control (not recorded which). This chain uses TRBV6-5 with TRBJ1-1; 10 nucleotides line up with TRBD1. CDR3 protein: CASGTPGTGASEAFF. The CDR3 bases are TGTGCCAGCGGGACACCCGGGACAGGGGCCTCTGAAGCTTTCTTT.